What follows are 20 T cell receptor beta chains derived from one specimen sequenced in a study of pediatric ulcerative colitis. Generated by immunoSEQ multiplex PCR, the TCRdb table keeps only in-frame clones and is missing some. The sample holds fewer than 6,500 clones, about 90% seen once. The sequenced material came from blood. The receptors originated from a girl aged 10-17 years who was a control in a study of pediatric ulcerative colitis.

The chain links TRBV7-6 to TRBJ2-5; the D call may be TRBD1 or TRBD2 (5 bases each). Germline values: CDR1 SGHVS, CDR2 FNYEAQ. This CDR3 is built from 19 residues. Trimming removed 2 bases from V and 7 bases from J, with 29 bases in between. The CDR3 here is CASSLPIDSSWPRDGTQYF. CDR3 sequence (DNA): TGTGCCAGCAGCTTACCCATAGACAGTAGTTGGCCTAGGGACGGGACCCAGTACTTC.

This chain connects TRBV7-6 to TRBJ2-5; no reliable D call. CDR3 length equals 12 residues. CDR1 and CDR2 from the germline V gene are SGHVS and FNYEAQ. V was cut by 5 bases and J by 0 bases, with 4 bases left in between. The CDR3 bases are TGTGCCAGCAGCCCCTACCAAGAGACCCAGTACTTC. It codes for CASSPYQETQYF.

This clone has only one observation. V and J are TRBV7-9 and TRBJ2-3; 7 nucleotides align to TRBD2. The CDR3 runs 16 residues. CDR1 is SEHNR, CDR2 FQNEAQ, per germline (reference sequence). Germline trimming cut 5 bases from V and 1 base from J; bases unmatched to any gene: 9. CDR3 region: CASSPARGRGTDTQYF. Here the CDR3 DNA reads TGTGCCAGCAGCCCCGCCAGAGGGAGGGGCACAGATACGCAGTATTTT.

The chain uses TRBV11-2 and TRBJ1-2; D not certain. The CDR3 sequence is 13 residues long. The V and J ends lost 0 bases and 7 bases respectively, with 9 bases between them. Germline values: CDR1 SGHAT, CDR2 FQNNGV. Here the CDR3 DNA reads TGTGCCAGCAGCTTAGACGGGGTTCTTGGCTACACCTTC. Residues: CASSLDGVLGYTF.

The chain couples TRBV4-1 to TRBJ2-7; no clear D. The CDR3 consists of 15 residues. Trimming took 0 bases from V and 0 from J, leaving 9 bases between them. Germline-derived CDR1 and CDR2 are MGHRA and YSYEKL. The CDR3 reads CASSQEGSSSYEQYF. The CDR3 DNA reads as TGCGCCAGCAGCCAAGAAGGGTCCAGCTCCTACGAGCAGTACTTC.

The genes are TRBV21-1 and TRBJ2-7. TRBV21-1 is listed as a pseudogene. The CDR3 covers 11 residues. This CDR3 reads CASSHFDEQYF. CDR3 nucleotides: TGTGCCAGCAGCCATTTCGACGAGCAGTACTTC.

The chain uses TRBV10-1 and TRBJ2-6; 7 bases map to TRBD1. The CDR3 is made up of 15 amino acids. The V segment lost 7 bases and the J segment 2 bases; nucleotides outside the gene matches: 5. Looked up from germline, CDR1 is WNHNN and CDR2 is SYGVQD (reference sequence). This CDR3 is CASIKRGPGANVLTF. CDR3 DNA sequence: TGCGCCAGCATCAAAAGGGGGCCTGGGGCCAACGTCCTGACTTTC.

V gene TRBV15 combines with J gene TRBJ2-1, with 7 bases identical to TRBD2. From germline, CDR1 is LNHNV and CDR2 YYDKDF (reference sequence). V gave up 5 bases and J gave up 7 bases; unmatched junction bases: 5. This CDR3 comprises 13 residues. The CDR3 sequence: CATSRRLANEQFF. The CDR3 DNA is TGTGCCACCAGCCGAAGACTAGCTAATGAGCAGTTCTTC.

J is TRBJ2-4 and V is TRBV13; perhaps TRBD1 as D (7 bases). This CDR3 contains 16 residues. Per the germline V gene, CDR1 is PRHDT and CDR2 is FYEKMQ (reference sequence). Deletions cut 6 bases from V and 4 bases from J, with 19 bases between. The CDR3 reads CASSDARGTVKNIQYF. The CDR3, as DNA: TGTGCCAGCAGTGACGCCCGCGGGACAGTTAAAAACATTCAGTACTTC. The full variable domain, in which reference TRBV13 and TRBJ2-4 provide the parts outside the CDR3, is AAGVIQSPRHLIKEKRETATLKCYPIPRHDTVYWYQQGPGQDPQFLISFYEKMQSDKGSIPDRFSAQQFSDYHSELNMSSLELGDSALYFCASSDARGTVKNIQYFGAGTRLSVL.

The table lists this clone with a count of one. The genes are TRBV21-1 and TRBJ1-1. TRBV21-1 is annotated as a pseudogene. The CDR3 contains 13 residues. The CDR3 here is CASFRMMNTEAFF. The CDR3, as DNA: TGTGCCAGTTTCCGAATGATGAACACTGAAGCTTTCTTT.

V is TRBV28 and J is TRBJ1-2; D unresolved. CDR1 and CDR2 (germline): MDHEN, SYDVKM. Trimming stripped 0 bases from V and 7 bases from J, with 12 bases between. The CDR3 is 14 amino acids. DNA of the CDR3: TGTGCCAGCAGTTTATGGCGGGAGGTCGGTGGCTACACCTTC. As protein: CASSLWREVGGYTF.

The rearrangement links TRBV10-1 to TRBJ1-1, with D tentatively TRBD1 (5 bases). Per the germline V gene, CDR1 is WNHNN and CDR2 is SYGVQD (reference sequence). Trimming pared 0 bases from V and 3 bases from J, leaving 11 bases between. The CDR3 runs to 15 residues. CDR3 nucleotides: TGCGCCAGCAGTGAGTCCTCAGGGTGGGACACTGAAGCTTTCTTT. Translated, it gives CASSESSGWDTEAFF.

The V call is TRBV20-1, the J call TRBJ1-2; D not resolved. Germline V gene lookup returns CDR1 DFQATT and CDR2 SNEGSKA (reference sequence). This CDR3 comprises 11 residues. V was shortened by 1 base and J by 8 bases, with 8 bases between the two germline ends. CDR3: CSARGLGGYTF. The CDR3 DNA reads TGCAGTGCTAGAGGGCTTGGGGGCTACACCTTC.

The chain uses TRBV7-2 and TRBJ1-1; possibly TRBD1 for D (5 bases). V lost 2 bases, J lost 5 bases, and 12 bases lay in between. Looked up from germline, CDR1 is SGHTA and CDR2 is FQGNSA. CDR3 length: 14 residues. The CDR3 is CASSLSQGGTEAFF. DNA for the CDR3: TGTGCCAGCAGCTTAAGCCAGGGTGGAACTGAAGCTTTCTTT.

The CDR3 loop is CASRGSTSGAYQETQYF. Written as DNA, the CDR3 is TGCGCCAGCAGGGGTTCGACTAGCGGAGCATACCAAGAGACCCAGTACTTC. The chain carries TRBV5-1 and TRBJ2-5; 9 nucleotides match TRBD2. V shed 5 bases, J shed 0 bases, and the junction held 11 bases outside the gene matches. This CDR3 comprises 17 residues. Germline CDR1 reads SGHRS; CDR2 reads YFSETQ.

The chain joins TRBV5-6 to TRBJ2-1; TRBD1 aligns across 8 bases. This CDR3 region has 18 residues. Germline V gene lookup returns CDR1 SGHDT and CDR2 YYEEEE. With 2 bases clipped from V and 2 bases from J, the junction kept 12 bases outside the gene matches. The CDR3 protein is CASSLPGTGLYPYNEQFF. The CDR3, as DNA: TGTGCCAGCAGCTTACCCGGGACAGGACTCTACCCCTACAATGAGCAGTTCTTC.

V is TRBV6-4 and J is TRBJ2-5; 10 bases agree with TRBD2. The CDR3 is 15 residues long. J gave up 2 bases and V 4 bases, and 4 bases lay outside the gene matches. Germline V gene data show CDR1 as MRHNA and CDR2 as SNTAGT. In DNA, the CDR3 is TGTGCCAGCAGTGCCCAAGCGGGAGGGCAAGAGACCCAGTACTTC. Translation: CASSAQAGGQETQYF.

The chain recombines TRBV7-9 with TRBJ2-7; tentatively, D is TRBD2 (6 bases). Germline CDR1 SEHNR, CDR2 FQNEAQ (reference sequence). CDR3 length: 15 amino acids. Trimming cost V 0 bases and J 2 bases, with 11 bases left between them. In DNA form, the CDR3 reads TGTGCCAGCAGCTTAGCGGGAGGATTAGCCTACGAGCAGTACTTC. This codes for CASSLAGGLAYEQYF.

This chain uses TRBV6-1 with TRBJ2-1, with TRBD2 matching over 10 bases. The CDR3 is 17 amino acids. Germline V CDR1 and CDR2: MNHNS, SASEGT. Unmatched junction bases numbered 4, after V lost 1 base and J lost 1 base. The CDR3 reads CASSEEVAGGSYNEQFF. CDR3 DNA: TGTGCCAGCAGTGAAGAGGTAGCGGGAGGTTCCTACAATGAGCAGTTCTTC.

This clone has just one count. The chain has TRBV6-1 and TRBJ2-2, with D possibly TRBD1 on 6 matching bases. Trimming removed 0 bases from V and 1 base from J, with 6 bases in between. From germline, CDR1 is MNHNS and CDR2 SASEGT. This CDR3 region has 15 residues. The CDR3 DNA reads as TGTGCCAGCAGTGAAGCGACAGGGAACACCGGGGAGCTGTTTTTT. It translates to CASSEATGNTGELFF.